Presented here are 19 T cell receptor beta chains from one specimen sequenced in a study of T-cell memory formation after mild COVID-19. TCRdb ran MiXCR on the 5' RACE reads and lists one entry per CDR3 protein. The data show under 300,000 distinct CDR3 sequences, around a tenth seen once. The specimen sequenced was PBMCs or a T cell subset sorted from them (not recorded which). The receptors here all came from a young man who had mild COVID-19 (a few samples of this study predate the infection). Cell type and time point are not known.

This clonotype was seen only a few times. The chain combines TRBV28 with TRBJ2-7, with a tentative D call TRBD1 (5 bases). The CDR3 length is 16 residues. The ends were cut back, 3 bases at V and 0 bases at J, with 15 bases in the middle. Germline V gene sequence: CDR1 MDHEN, CDR2 SYDVKM. The CDR3: CASSFGAAHSSYEQYV. The CDR3 DNA reads TGTGCCAGCAGTTTTGGGGCAGCACATAGCTCCTACGAGCAGTACGTC.

This clonotype showed up just a few times. The rearrangement joins TRBV19 to TRBJ1-1; 7 bases are a match to TRBD1. Unmatched junction bases numbered 4, after V lost 6 bases and J lost 3 bases. The CDR3 length is 13 residues. Germline V CDR1 and CDR2: LNHDA, SQIVND (reference sequence). The CDR3 nucleotides read TGTGCCAGTAGCGCTGACAGGGACACTGAAGCTTTCTTT. Amino acids: CASSADRDTEAFF.

This clonotype was counted many times. The rearrangement uses TRBV7-6 and TRBJ1-1, with D possibly TRBD1 on 6 matching bases. The germline CDR1 and CDR2 sequences are SGHVS and FNYEAQ. This CDR3 spans 16 amino acids. V shed 1 base and J shed 0 bases, with 12 bases lying between them. The CDR3, as DNA: TGTGCCAGCAGCTTAGGGGTAACAGGGTTGAACACTGAAGCTTTCTTT. Encoded protein: CASSLGVTGLNTEAFF.

In this sample, this clonotype turned up many times. DNA for the CDR3: TGCAGCGCCCGGATGAAAGAGACCCAGTACTTC. It translates to CSARMKETQYF. The genes are TRBV29-1 and TRBJ2-5; D ambiguous. Germline values: CDR1 SQVTM, CDR2 ANQGSEA. The length of the CDR3 is 11 residues. V was clipped by 7 bases and J by 3 bases, with 9 bases between them.

This clonotype has more than one count but fewer than ten. The V gene is TRBV6-1, the J gene TRBJ1-6, with D tentatively TRBD1 (5 bases). CDR3 size: 13 residues. The germline gives CDR1 MNHNS, CDR2 SASEGT. The V and J ends lost 7 bases and 7 bases respectively, with 11 bases between them. CDR3 bases: TGTGCCAGCATCCGGGACGGGAATTCACCCCTCCACTTT. Its translation: CASIRDGNSPLHF.

This clonotype has a handful of counts. V is TRBV7-2 and J is TRBJ2-2, with D unresolved. Trimming took off 2 bases at V and 6 bases at J, with 7 bases between the two ends. This CDR3 has 13 amino acids. Germline CDR1 and CDR2: SGHTA and FQGNSA. DNA of the CDR3: TGTGCCAGCAGCTTATACCTCGCCGGGGAGCTGTTTTTT. Its protein product is CASSLYLAGELFF.

The V and J genes are TRBV18 and TRBJ2-1; D is undetermined. Germline CDR1 KGHSH, CDR2 LQKENI. With 6 bases removed from V and 0 bases from J, the gap between germline ends came to 18 bases. There are 17 residues in the CDR3. Here the CDR3 reads CASSTASQSLSYNEQFF. The CDR3 DNA reads TGTGCCAGCTCTACCGCCTCGCAGAGCCTCTCCTACAATGAGCAGTTCTTC. Combining the CDR3 with reference TRBV18 and TRBJ2-1 gives the whole variable domain NAGVMQNPRHLVRRRGQEARLRCSPMKGHSHVYWYRQLPEEGLKFMVYLQKENIIDESGMPKERFSAEFPKEGPSILRIQQVVRGDSAAYFCASSTASQSLSYNEQFFGPGTRLTVL.

This chain joins TRBV29-1 and TRBJ2-6, with a tentative D call TRBD1 (5 bases). The V end lost 1 base, the J end lost 0 bases, and 10 bases lay between the germline ends. The V gene's germline CDR1 is SQVTM and CDR2 ANQGSEA. This CDR3 contains 16 residues. The CDR3 protein is CSVEGDSPSGANVLTF. CDR3 DNA: TGCAGCGTTGAAGGCGACAGTCCCTCTGGGGCCAACGTCCTGACTTTC.

This clonotype occurred a few times. V and J are TRBV15 and TRBJ1-6, with a possible D match to TRBD1 (5 bases). The length of the CDR3 is 15 residues. The ends were cut back, 0 bases at V and 6 bases at J, with 9 bases in the middle. Germline loops: CDR1 LNHNV, CDR2 YYDKDF (reference sequence). DNA for the CDR3: TGTGCCACCAGCAGAGAACGGGACGGTAATTCACCCCTCCACTTT. Its protein is CATSRERDGNSPLHF.

J is TRBJ1-5 and V is TRBV7-2; D possibly corresponds to TRBD1 (5 bases). Trimming removed 3 bases from V and 2 bases from J, with 11 bases in between. Germline CDR1 and CDR2: SGHTA and FQGNSA. There are 15 residues in the CDR3. The CDR3 here is CASSFNLRGNQPQHF. In DNA form, the CDR3 reads TGTGCCAGCAGCTTCAATCTCAGGGGCAATCAGCCCCAGCATTTT.

In its sample, this clonotype was seen a few times. The gene calls are TRBV6-6 and TRBJ2-2; D is unresolved. The ends were cut back, 2 bases at V and 7 bases at J, with 8 bases in the middle. The CDR3 is 13 residues long. The germline gives CDR1 MNHNY, CDR2 SVGAGI (reference sequence). This chain's CDR3 is CASSYARYGELFF. In nucleotides, the CDR3 is TGTGCCAGCAGTTACGCGCGGTACGGGGAGCTGTTTTTT.

Regarding this clonotype: A much larger clone is a single base away; this may be a read error. The chain carries TRBV7-9 and TRBJ2-7, with D uncertain. Trimming cost V 5 bases and J 7 bases, with 24 bases left between them. Germline CDR1 reads SEHNR; CDR2 reads FQNEAQ (reference sequence). CDR3 length: 16 residues. Here the CDR3 reads CASSLIMADGLVEQYV. The CDR3 DNA is TGTGCCAGCAGCCTTATTATGGCTGACGGTCTGGTGGAGCAGTACGTC.

Ten or more counts support this clonotype. The rearrangement uses TRBV9 and TRBJ2-7; D is ambiguous. Germline lookup yields CDR1 SGDLS and CDR2 YYNGEE. Deletions cut 2 bases from V and 4 bases from J, with 10 bases between. The CDR3 has 13 amino acids. CDR3 in amino acids: CASSVTEGYEQYF. The CDR3 bases are TGTGCCAGCAGCGTGACCGAAGGATACGAGCAGTACTTC.

The V and J genes are TRBV12-3 or TRBV12-4 and TRBJ1-6, with D hard to call. The ends were cut back, 3 bases at V and 9 bases at J, with 18 bases in the middle. CDR3 length equals 16 residues. The CDR3 loop is CASSLQFSLGSSPLHF. The CDR3 bases are TGTGCCAGCAGTTTGCAGTTCTCCCTTGGGAGTTCACCCCTCCACTTT.

This rearrangement joins TRBV6-4 to TRBJ2-1, with 13 positions matching TRBD2. The CDR3 covers 16 residues. The germline CDR1 and CDR2 sequences are MRHNA and SNTAGT. Trimming took 4 bases from V and 7 from J; bases not matched to a gene: 7. CDR3 amino acids: CASSATSGGAGNEQFF. The CDR3 nucleotides are TGTGCCAGCAGTGCTACTAGCGGGGGGGCAGGGAATGAGCAGTTCTTC.

The chain has TRBV7-6 and TRBJ1-5; 10 bases are a match to TRBD1. Germline trimming cut 5 bases from V and 7 bases from J; bases unmatched to any gene: 8. CDR1 SGHVS and CDR2 FNYEAQ come from the germline V gene. The CDR3 spans 15 residues. The CDR3 here is CASSTTPGQGQPQHF. As DNA, the CDR3 is TGTGCCAGCAGCACCACCCCGGGACAGGGGCAGCCCCAGCATTTT.

The rearrangement joins TRBV12-3 or TRBV12-4 to TRBJ2-3, with 16 bases matching TRBD2. V lost 7 bases, J lost 3 bases, and 7 bases stayed unmatched. The CDR3 sequence is 17 residues long. The CDR3 protein is CASTNGTSGGATDTQYF. DNA for the CDR3: TGTGCCAGCACCAACGGGACTAGCGGGGGGGCTACAGATACGCAGTATTTT.

Only a few counts were recorded for this clonotype. V is TRBV7-2 and J is TRBJ1-3, with D perhaps matching TRBD1 (5 bases). Trimming took off 5 bases at V and 4 bases at J, with 18 bases between the two ends. The CDR3 covers 16 residues. Germline-derived CDR1 and CDR2 are SGHTA and FQGNSA. The CDR3 DNA reads TGTGCCAGCAGCCTAGGGTATGTGGGACCCGGAAACACCATATATTTT. Its protein is CASSLGYVGPGNTIYF.

In its sample, this clonotype was seen a few times. In nucleotides, the CDR3 is TGTGCCAGCAGCCAAGGGGCAGGCCCTACGGGTGAGCAGTACTTC. Encoded protein: CASSQGAGPTGEQYF. This chain joins TRBV3-1 and TRBJ2-7; no reliable D call. This CDR3 comprises 15 residues. The germline V gene encodes CDR1 LGHDT and CDR2 YNNKEL (reference sequence). V lost 1 base and J 7 bases, leaving 17 bases between the germline ends.